This T cell receptor (beta chain) is drawn from a study of T-cell reconstitution after alpha-beta-depleted transplantation in children. CDR1 and CDR2 (germline): SQVTM, ANQGSEA. The ends lost 5 bases at V and 10 bases at J; junction bases unmatched: 10. CDR3 length equals 12 residues. Researchers prepared the TCRbeta library using unique molecular identifiers, the study reports. Using its own MiXCR run on the PCR reads, TCRdb lists one record per CDR3 protein. The sample yields 70,000 or so distinct CDR3 sequences, under 13% seen once. This clonotype was picked up many times. The target antigen is unknown. Study results and caveats: It was reported that alpha-beta T cells came from several hundred expanded graft clones (about two months after transplant).

The chain uses TRBV29-1 and TRBJ1-1, with 7 bases fitting TRBD1. The source material was PBMCs, sampled before TCRalphabeta/CD19-depleted stem cell transplant. This clonotype was sampled from a boy aged 5-17 years with acute myeloid leukemia, due to receive a stem cell transplant. CDR3 amino acids: CSVSDPQGGAFF. CDR3 DNA sequence: TGCAGCGTTAGCGACCCCCAGGGGGGAGCTTTCTTT. Full variable domain (rest looked up from reference TRBV29-1 and TRBJ1-1): SAVISQKPSRDICQRGTSLTIQCQVDSQVTMMFWYRQQPGQSLTLIATANQGSEATYESGFVIDKFPISRPNLTFSTLTVSNMSPEDSSIYLCSVSDPQGGAFFGQGTRLTVV.